This T cell receptor (beta chain) was observed in a study of T-cell reconstitution after alpha-beta-depleted transplantation in children. Notes on the study in general: As was reported, about two months after transplant, alpha-beta T cells came from several hundred expanded graft clones.

Molecular barcoding with unique molecular identifiers was used for the TCRbeta library. TCRdb re-analysed the PCR reads in MiXCR, keeping a single row per CDR3 protein. The data hold 550,000 to 800,000 distinct CDR3 sequences, with roughly 13% observed a single time. As for this clonotype: Antigen specificity is unknown.

Germline CDR1 is SQVTM and CDR2 is ANQGSEA. The CDR3 has 14 residues. Germline trimming cut 8 bases from V and 7 bases from J; bases unmatched to any gene: 15. V is TRBV29-1 and J is TRBJ2-5; 8 bases match TRBD1. The clonotype comes from a girl aged 2 to 9 with congenital amegakaryocytic thrombocytopenia, due to receive a stem cell transplant. Sequenced here: PBMCs, sampled before TCRalphabeta/CD19-depleted stem cell transplant. CDR3 sequence reads: CSSRMWDRLLTQYF. CDR3 bases: TGCAGCTCACGAATGTGGGACAGGTTGTTGACCCAGTACTTC.